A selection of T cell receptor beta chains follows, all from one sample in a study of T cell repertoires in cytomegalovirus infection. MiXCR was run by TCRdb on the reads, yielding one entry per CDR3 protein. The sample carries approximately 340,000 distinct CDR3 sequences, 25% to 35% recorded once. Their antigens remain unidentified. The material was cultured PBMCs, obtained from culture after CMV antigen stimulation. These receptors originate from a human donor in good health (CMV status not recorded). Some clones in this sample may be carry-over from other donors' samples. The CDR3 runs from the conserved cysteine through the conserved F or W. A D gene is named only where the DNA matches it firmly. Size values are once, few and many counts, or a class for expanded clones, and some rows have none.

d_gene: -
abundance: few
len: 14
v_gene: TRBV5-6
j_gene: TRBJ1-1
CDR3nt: TGTGCCAGCAGCTTGGGGGTTAGAGGGACTGAAGCTTTCTTT
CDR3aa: CASSLGVRGTEAFF

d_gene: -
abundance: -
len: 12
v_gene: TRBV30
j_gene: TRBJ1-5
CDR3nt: TGTGCCTGGAGTCGGTCCAATCAGCCCCAGCATTTT
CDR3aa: CAWSRSNQPQHF

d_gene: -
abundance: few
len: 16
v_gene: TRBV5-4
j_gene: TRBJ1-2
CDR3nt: TGTGCCAGCAGTTTTGGGTTGCAGGGCGATGCCTATGGCTACACCTTC
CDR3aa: CASSFGLQGDAYGYTF

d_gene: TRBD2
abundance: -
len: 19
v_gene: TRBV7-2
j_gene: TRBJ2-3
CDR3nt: TGTGCCAGCAGCTTATCCCTCCGACTAGCGGGCTTTAGCACAGATACGCAGTATTTT
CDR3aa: CASSLSLRLAGFSTDTQYF

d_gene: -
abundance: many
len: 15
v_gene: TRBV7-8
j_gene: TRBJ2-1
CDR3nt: TGTGCCAGCAGCTCGGGACGGGGAGACTACAATGAGCAGTTCTTC
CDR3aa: CASSSGRGDYNEQFF

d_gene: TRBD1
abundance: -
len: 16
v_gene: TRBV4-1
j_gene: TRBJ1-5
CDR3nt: TGCGCCAGCAGCCAGGTCGGACAGGGTAGCAATCAGCCCCAGCATTTT
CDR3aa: CASSQVGQGSNQPQHF

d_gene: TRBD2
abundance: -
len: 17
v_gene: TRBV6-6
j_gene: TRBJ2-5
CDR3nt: TGTGCCAGCAGTTACTCGAATTTAGCGGGAGGCCGTGAGACCCAGTACTTC
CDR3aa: CASSYSNLAGGRETQYF

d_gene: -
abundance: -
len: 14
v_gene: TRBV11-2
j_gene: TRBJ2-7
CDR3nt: TGTGCCAGCAGCTGGGGGCCGGGCGGCTACGAGCAGTACTTC
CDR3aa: CASSWGPGGYEQYF

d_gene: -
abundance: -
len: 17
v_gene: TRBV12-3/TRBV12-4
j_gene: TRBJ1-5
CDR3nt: TGTGCCAGCAGCTGGGACACCGGGTTTGGGTCCAATCAGCCCCAGCATTTT
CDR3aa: CASSWDTGFGSNQPQHF

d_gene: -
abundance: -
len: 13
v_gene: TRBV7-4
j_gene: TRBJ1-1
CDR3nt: TGTGCCAGCGAGGGAACAAGGAACACTGAAGCTTTCTTT
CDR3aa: CASEGTRNTEAFF

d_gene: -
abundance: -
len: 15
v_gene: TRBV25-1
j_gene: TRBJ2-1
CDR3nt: TGTGCCAGCACTCAGGGGGGACTCACAATAAATGAGCAGTTCTTC
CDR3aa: CASTQGGLTINEQFF

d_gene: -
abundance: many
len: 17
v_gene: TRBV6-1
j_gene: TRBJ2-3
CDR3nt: TGTGCCAGCAGTGAAGGTTCGACAAGTCCTAGCACAGATACGCAGTATTTT
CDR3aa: CASSEGSTSPSTDTQYF

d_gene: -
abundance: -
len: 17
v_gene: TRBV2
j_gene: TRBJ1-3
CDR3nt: TGTGCCAGCAGTGAAACCCTTTACACCAGCTCTGGAAACACCATATATTTT
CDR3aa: CASSETLYTSSGNTIYF

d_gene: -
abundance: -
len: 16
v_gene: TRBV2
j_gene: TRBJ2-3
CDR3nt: TGTGCCAGCAGTCTTCAAGGAAGCGGAAGCACAGATACGCAGTATTTT
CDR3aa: CASSLQGSGSTDTQYF

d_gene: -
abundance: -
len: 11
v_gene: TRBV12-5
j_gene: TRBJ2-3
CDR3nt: TGTGCTAGTGAGGACACAGATACGCAGTATTTT
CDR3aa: CASEDTDTQYF

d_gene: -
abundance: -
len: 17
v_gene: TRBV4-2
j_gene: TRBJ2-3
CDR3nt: TGTGCCAGCAGCCGGGGCAAAGGAGCGGAGGCCCCTAGTACGCAGTATTTT
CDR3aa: CASSRGKGAEAPSTQYF

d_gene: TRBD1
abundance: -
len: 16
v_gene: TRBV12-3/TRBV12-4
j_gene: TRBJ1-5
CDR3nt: TGTGCCAGCAGTGGACCGGGACAGGGGGGCAATCAGCCCCAGCATTTT
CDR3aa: CASSGPGQGGNQPQHF

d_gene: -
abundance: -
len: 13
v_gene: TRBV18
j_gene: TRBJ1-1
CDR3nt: TGTGCCAGCTCACCCGATATGAACACTGAAGCTTTCTTT
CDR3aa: CASSPDMNTEAFF

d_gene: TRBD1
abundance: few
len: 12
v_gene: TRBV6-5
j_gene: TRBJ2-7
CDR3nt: TGTGCCAGCAGTCGGACAGGCTTCGAGCAGTACTTC
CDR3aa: CASSRTGFEQYF

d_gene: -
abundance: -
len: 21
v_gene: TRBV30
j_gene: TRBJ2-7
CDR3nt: TGTGCCTGGAGTGTGCCGTCCGGACAGACTCCCGGGGGACCAAGGGTTTACGAGCAGTACTTC
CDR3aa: CAWSVPSGQTPGGPRVYEQYF

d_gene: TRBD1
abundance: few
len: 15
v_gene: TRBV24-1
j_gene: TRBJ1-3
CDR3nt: TGTGCCACCAGTGAAGCGGGACAGTCTGGAAACACCATATATTTT
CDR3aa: CATSEAGQSGNTIYF

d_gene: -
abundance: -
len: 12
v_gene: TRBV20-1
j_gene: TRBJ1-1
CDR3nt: TGCAGTGCCCGACACCCGAACACTGAAGCTTTCTTT
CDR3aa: CSARHPNTEAFF

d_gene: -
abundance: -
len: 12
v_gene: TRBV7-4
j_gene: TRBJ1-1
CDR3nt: TGTGCCAGCAGCCCCGACAGAGCTGAAGCTTTCTTT
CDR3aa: CASSPDRAEAFF

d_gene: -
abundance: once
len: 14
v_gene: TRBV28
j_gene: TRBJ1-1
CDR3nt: TGTGCCAGCCATCTCCCGGGACAAATCTCTGAAGCTTTCTTT
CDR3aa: CASHLPGQISEAFF

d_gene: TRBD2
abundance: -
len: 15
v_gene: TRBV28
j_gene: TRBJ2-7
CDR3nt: TGTGCCAGCAGTGCCGTAGCGGGAGGCTCCTACGAGCAGTACTTC
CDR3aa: CASSAVAGGSYEQYF

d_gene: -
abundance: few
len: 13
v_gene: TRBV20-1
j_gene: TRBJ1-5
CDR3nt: TGCAGTGCTTCTAGGACTTCCGAGCAGCCCCAGCATTTT
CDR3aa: CSASRTSEQPQHF

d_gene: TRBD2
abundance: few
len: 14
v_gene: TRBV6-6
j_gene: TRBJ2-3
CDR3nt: TGTGCCAGCAGCCCGCTAGCGGGATCCGATACGCAGTATTTT
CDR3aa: CASSPLAGSDTQYF

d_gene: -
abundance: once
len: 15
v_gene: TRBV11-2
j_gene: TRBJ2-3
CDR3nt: TGTGCCAGCAGCTTACAGCGGAGGAGCACAGATACGCAGTATTTT
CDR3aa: CASSLQRRSTDTQYF

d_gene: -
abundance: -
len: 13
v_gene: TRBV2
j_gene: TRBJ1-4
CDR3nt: TGTGCCAGCACTTTGACACGTAATGAAAAACTGTTTTTT
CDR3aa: CASTLTRNEKLFF

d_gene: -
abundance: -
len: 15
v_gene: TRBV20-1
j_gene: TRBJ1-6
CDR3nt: TGCAGTGCCCGGAAGGACAGCCAGGGTAATTCACCCCTCCACTTT
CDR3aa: CSARKDSQGNSPLHF

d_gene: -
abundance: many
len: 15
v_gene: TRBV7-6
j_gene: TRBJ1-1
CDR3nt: TGTGCCAGCAGCTTAGGAGGCCAGGGGAACACTGAAGCTTTCTTT
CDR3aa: CASSLGGQGNTEAFF

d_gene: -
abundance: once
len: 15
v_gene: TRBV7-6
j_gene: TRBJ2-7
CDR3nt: TGTGCCAGCAGCTTAGATGGGATGCCGAACTACGAGCAGTACTTC
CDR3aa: CASSLDGMPNYEQYF

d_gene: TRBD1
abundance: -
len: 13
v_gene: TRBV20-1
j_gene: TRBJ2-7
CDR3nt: TGCAGTGCTAGGACAGGGGTTTCCTACGAGCAGTACTTC
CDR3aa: CSARTGVSYEQYF

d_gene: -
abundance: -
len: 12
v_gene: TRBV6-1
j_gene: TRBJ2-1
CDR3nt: TGTGCCAGCAGCGAGACAGGCGGTGAGCAGTTCTTC
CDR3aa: CASSETGGEQFF

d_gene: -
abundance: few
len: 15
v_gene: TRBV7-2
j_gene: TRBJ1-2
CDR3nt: TGTGCCAGCAGCTTAACCCGATCTAGGCTATATGGCTACACCTTC
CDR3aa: CASSLTRSRLYGYTF

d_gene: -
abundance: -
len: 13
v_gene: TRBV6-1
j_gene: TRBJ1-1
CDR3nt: TGTGCCAGCAGCCGTCTACAGGGCACTGAAGCTTTCTTT
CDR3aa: CASSRLQGTEAFF

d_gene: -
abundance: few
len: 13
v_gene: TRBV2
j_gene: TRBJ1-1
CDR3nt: TGTGCCAGCAGGGTTGGACAGTCCAGGGAAGCTTTCTTT
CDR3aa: CASRVGQSREAFF

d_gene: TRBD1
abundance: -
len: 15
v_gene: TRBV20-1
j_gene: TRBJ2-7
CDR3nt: TGCAGTGCTAGGGACACAGGGGCTGGAGCCTCCGAGCAGTACTTC
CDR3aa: CSARDTGAGASEQYF

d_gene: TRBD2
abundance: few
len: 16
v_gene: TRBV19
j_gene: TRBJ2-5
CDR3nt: TGTGCCAGTAGTATAGTCGGGACTACGACGTCGGAGACCCAGTACTTC
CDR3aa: CASSIVGTTTSETQYF

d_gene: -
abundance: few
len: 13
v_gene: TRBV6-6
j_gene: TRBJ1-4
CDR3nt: TGTGCCAGCGGTGGGGGGTGGGGAGAAAAACTGTTTTTT
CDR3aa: CASGGGWGEKLFF

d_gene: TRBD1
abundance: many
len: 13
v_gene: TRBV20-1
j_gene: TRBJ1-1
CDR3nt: TGCAGTGCTAGTAGGGCCAGGGGGACTGAAGCTTTCTTT
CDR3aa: CSASRARGTEAFF

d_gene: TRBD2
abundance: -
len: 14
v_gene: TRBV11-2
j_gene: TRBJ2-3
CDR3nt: TGTGCCAGCAAACTAGCGGGTAACTCAGATACGCAGTATTTT
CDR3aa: CASKLAGNSDTQYF

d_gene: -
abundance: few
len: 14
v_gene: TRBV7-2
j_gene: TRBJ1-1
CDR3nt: TGTGCCAGCAGCGGTGGGGGCGGGGACACTGAAGCTTTCTTT
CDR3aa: CASSGGGGDTEAFF

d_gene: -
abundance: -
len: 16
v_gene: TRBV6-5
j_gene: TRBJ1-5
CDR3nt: TGTGCCAGCAGTTACTCCCGACCGGGGCCGAATCAGCCCCAGCATTTT
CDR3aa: CASSYSRPGPNQPQHF

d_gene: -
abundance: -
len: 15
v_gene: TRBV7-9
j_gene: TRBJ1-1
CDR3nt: TGTGCCAGCAGTTTTTCCGGAGGGAAGAACACTGAAGCTTTCTTT
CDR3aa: CASSFSGGKNTEAFF

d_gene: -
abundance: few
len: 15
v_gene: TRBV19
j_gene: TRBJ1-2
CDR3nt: TGTGCCAGTAGTCCCGGACCGGTTACTAACTATGGCTACACCTTC
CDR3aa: CASSPGPVTNYGYTF

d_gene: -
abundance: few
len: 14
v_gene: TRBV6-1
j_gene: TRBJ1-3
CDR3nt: TGTGCCAGCAGTGACAGGACAGCGGAGAACACCATATATTTT
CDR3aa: CASSDRTAENTIYF

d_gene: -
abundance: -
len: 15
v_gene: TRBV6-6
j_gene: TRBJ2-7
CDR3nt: TGTGCCAGCAGTTACGCACCGGCCGAGGACTACGAGCAGTACTTC
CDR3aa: CASSYAPAEDYEQYF

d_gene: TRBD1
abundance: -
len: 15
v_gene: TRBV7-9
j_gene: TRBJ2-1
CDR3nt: TGTGCCAGCAGCCGGCCAGGGGGTCCCTACAATGAGCAGTTCTTC
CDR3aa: CASSRPGGPYNEQFF

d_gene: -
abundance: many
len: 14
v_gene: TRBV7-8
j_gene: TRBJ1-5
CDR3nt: TGTGCCAGCAGCTTAAGGCGTAGCAATCAGCCCCAGCATTTT
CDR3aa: CASSLRRSNQPQHF

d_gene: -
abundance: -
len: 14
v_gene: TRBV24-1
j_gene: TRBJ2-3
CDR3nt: TGTGCCACCAGTGATGGGACTCGCACAGATACGCAGTATTTT
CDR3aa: CATSDGTRTDTQYF

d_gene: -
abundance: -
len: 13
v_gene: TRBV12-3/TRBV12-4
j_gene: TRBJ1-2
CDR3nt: TGTGCCAGCCTCGACAGTCTTAACTATGGCTACACCTTC
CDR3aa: CASLDSLNYGYTF

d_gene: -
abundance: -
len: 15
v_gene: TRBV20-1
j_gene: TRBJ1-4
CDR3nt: TGCAGTGCTAGAGATACTGACTACTGGAACGAAAAACTGTTTTTT
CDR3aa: CSARDTDYWNEKLFF

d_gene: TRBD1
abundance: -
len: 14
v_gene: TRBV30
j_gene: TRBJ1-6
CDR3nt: TGTGCCTGGAGTGTAGCACAGGGGGACTCACCCCTCCACTTT
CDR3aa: CAWSVAQGDSPLHF

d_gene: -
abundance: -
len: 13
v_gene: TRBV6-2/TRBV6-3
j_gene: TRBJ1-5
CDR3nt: TGTGCCAGCAGATCAGGGGAGGTGCAGCCCCAGCATTTT
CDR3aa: CASRSGEVQPQHF

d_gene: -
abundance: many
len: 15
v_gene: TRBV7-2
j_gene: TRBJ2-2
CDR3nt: TGTGCCAGCAGCGGCGGGACAGCGAACACCGGGGAGCTGTTTTTT
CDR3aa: CASSGGTANTGELFF

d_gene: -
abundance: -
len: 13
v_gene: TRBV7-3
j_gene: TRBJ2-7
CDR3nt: TGTGCCAGCAGCTCCGGGGGCGCAAACGAGCAGTACTTC
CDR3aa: CASSSGGANEQYF

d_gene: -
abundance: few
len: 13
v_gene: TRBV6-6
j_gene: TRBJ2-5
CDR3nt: TGTGCCAGCCAAGGCCTCGTGGGAGGTCCCCAGTACTTC
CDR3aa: CASQGLVGGPQYF

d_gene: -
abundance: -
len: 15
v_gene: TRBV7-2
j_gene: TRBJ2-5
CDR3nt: TGTGCCAGCAGCTTAGGATCAGGGCTCCAAGAGACCCAGTACTTC
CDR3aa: CASSLGSGLQETQYF